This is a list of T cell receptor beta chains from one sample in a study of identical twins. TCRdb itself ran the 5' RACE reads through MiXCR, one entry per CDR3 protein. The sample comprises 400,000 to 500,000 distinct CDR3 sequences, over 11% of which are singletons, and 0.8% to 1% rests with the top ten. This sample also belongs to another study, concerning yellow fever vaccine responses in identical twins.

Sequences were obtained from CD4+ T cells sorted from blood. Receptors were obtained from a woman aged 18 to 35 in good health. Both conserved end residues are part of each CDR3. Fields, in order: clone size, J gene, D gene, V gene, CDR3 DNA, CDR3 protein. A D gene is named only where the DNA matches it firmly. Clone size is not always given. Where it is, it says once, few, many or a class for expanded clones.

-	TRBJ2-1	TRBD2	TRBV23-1	TGTGCCCGCAGTCAATCCCACGGGGGACTAGCGGTGTACAATGAGCAGTTCTTC	CARSQSHGGLAVYNEQFF
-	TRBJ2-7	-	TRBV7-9	TGTGCCAGCAATGACGGGAACTACGAGCAGTACTTC	CASNDGNYEQYF
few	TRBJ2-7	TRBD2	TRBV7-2	TGTGCCAGCAGCTCCTCGACTAGCGGGAGGCCGCCGCCGCAGTACTTC	CASSSSTSGRPPPQYF
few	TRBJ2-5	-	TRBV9	TGTGCCAGCAGCCAAGGAGTCTTTTCAGAGACCCAGTACTTC	CASSQGVFSETQYF
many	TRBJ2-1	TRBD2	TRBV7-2	TGTGCCAGCAGCTTAGTTGCGGGAGGGAGAAATGAGCAGTTCTTC	CASSLVAGGRNEQFF
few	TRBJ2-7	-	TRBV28	TGTGCCAGCAGTGACAGGTTACCTCCCTACGAGCAGTACTTC	CASSDRLPPYEQYF
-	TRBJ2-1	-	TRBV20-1	TGCAGTGCTCCACGGGGTGAGCAGTTCTTC	CSAPRGEQFF
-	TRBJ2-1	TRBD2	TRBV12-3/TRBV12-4	TGTGCCAGCAGTTTTAGGGCCGGGACTAGCGAGAAAAATGAGCAGTTCTTC	CASSFRAGTSEKNEQFF
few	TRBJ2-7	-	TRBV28	TGTGCCAGCAGCGGGCCGTTAGGTCCCTACGAGCAGTACTTC	CASSGPLGPYEQYF
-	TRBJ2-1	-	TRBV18	TGTGCCAGCTCACCACCGTATCCGGGGGGCGATGAGCAGTTCTTC	CASSPPYPGGDEQFF
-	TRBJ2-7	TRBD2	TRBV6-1	TGTGCCAGCACTCAAGCGGGAGGGACCGCCTACGAGCAGTACTTC	CASTQAGGTAYEQYF
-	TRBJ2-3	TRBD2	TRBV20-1	TGCAGTGTTCCCCCGCTAGCGGGAGTGGATACGCAGTATTTT	CSVPPLAGVDTQYF
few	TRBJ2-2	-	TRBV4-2	TGTGCCAGCAGCCTCTCAAGGTCCCTCGGGGAGCTGTTTTTT	CASSLSRSLGELFF
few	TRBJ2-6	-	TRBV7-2	TGTGCCAGCAGGGCGGGACAAGTTCCCTCTGGGGCCAACGTCCTGACTTTC	CASRAGQVPSGANVLTF
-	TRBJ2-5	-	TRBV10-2	TGCGCCAGCAGTGAGTCAGGGGCGGTGAAGACCCAGTACTTC	CASSESGAVKTQYF
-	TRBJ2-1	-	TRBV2	TGTGCCAGCAGCCAGACAGGAGTAAACAATGAGCAGTTCTTC	CASSQTGVNNEQFF
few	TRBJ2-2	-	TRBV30	TGTGCCTGGGGTAACGGTGACACCGGGGAGCTGTTTTTT	CAWGNGDTGELFF
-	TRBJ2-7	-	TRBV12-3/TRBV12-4	TGTGCCAGCAGACAAGGGACGGCGTACTCCTACGAGCAGTACTTC	CASRQGTAYSYEQYF
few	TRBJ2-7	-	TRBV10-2	TGCGCCAGCAGTGACGAGGAGGAGGGAGGAAACTACGAGCAGTACTTC	CASSDEEEGGNYEQYF
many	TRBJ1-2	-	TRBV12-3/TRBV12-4	TGTGCCAGCACTAACCTCGGGGGGCGCGGTGGCTACACCTTC	CASTNLGGRGGYTF
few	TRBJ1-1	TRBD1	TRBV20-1	TGCAGTGCTGCGACAGGGACGAACACTGAAGCTTTCTTT	CSAATGTNTEAFF
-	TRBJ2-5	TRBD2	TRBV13	TGTGCCAGCAGCTCCCTGAGGGAGCGGGGGGAGACCCAGTACTTC	CASSSLRERGETQYF
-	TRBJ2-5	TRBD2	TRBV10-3	TGTGCCATCAGTGAACTAGCGAGACAAGAGACCCAGTACTTC	CAISELARQETQYF
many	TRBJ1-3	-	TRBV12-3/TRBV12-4	TGTGCCAGCAGTCCTCAGACAGGCTCTGGAAACACCATATATTTT	CASSPQTGSGNTIYF
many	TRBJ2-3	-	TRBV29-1	TGCAGCGTTGAAAGCCGGAGCACAGATACGCAGTATTTT	CSVESRSTDTQYF
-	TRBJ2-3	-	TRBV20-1	TGCAGTGCTAGAGATCCCCAGGGCACAGATACGCAGTATTTT	CSARDPQGTDTQYF
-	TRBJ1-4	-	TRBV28	TGTGCCAGCACTGCGACGGCAACTAATGAAAAACTGTTTTTT	CASTATATNEKLFF
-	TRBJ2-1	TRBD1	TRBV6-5	TGTGCCAGCAGTTACAACCGGGACAGGGGGCAAAATGAGCAGTTCTTC	CASSYNRDRGQNEQFF
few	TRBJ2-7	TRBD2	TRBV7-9	TGTGCCAGCAGCTTATGGGGGGGAAGCACCTACGAGCAGTACTTC	CASSLWGGSTYEQYF
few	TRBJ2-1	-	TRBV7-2	TGTGCCAGCAGCTTAGGTTTAGGGGCTTACAATGAGCAGTTCTTC	CASSLGLGAYNEQFF
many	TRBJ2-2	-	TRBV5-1	TGCGCCAGCAGCTTGTTTGTGACCGGGGAGCTGTTTTTT	CASSLFVTGELFF
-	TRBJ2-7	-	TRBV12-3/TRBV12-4	TGTGCCAGCACCCTGCCCCCACAAACCGAGCAGTACTTC	CASTLPPQTEQYF
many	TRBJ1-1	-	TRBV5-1	TGCGCCAGCAGCTTCGAAGGAAGAGGTACTGAAGCTTTCTTT	CASSFEGRGTEAFF
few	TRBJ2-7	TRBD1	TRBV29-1	TGCAGCGCAACGGGGCTCGGACAGGGTATTTTTAGTCGGCGGGAGCAGTACTTC	CSATGLGQGIFSRREQYF
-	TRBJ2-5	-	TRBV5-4	TGTGCCAGCAGCCCGTCGGCAACTCAAGAGACCCAGTACTTC	CASSPSATQETQYF